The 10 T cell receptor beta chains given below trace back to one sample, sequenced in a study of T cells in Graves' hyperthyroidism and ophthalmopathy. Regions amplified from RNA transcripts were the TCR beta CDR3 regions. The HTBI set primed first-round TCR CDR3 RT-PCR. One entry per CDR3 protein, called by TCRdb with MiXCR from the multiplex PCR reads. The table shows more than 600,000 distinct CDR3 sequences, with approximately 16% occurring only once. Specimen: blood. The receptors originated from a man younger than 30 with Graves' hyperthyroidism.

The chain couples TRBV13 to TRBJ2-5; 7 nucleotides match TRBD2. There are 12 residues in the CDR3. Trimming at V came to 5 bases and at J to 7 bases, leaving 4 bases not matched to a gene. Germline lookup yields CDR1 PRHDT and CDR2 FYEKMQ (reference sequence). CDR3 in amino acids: CASSRGVGTQYF. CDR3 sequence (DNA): TGTGCCAGCAGCCGGGGGGTCGGGACCCAGTACTTC.

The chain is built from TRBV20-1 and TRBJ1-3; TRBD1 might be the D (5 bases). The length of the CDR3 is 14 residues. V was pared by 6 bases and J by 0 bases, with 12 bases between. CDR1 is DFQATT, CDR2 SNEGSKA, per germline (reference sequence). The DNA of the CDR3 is TGCAGTGCATGCGACAGCGTCTCTGGAAACACCATATATTTT. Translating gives CSACDSVSGNTIYF.

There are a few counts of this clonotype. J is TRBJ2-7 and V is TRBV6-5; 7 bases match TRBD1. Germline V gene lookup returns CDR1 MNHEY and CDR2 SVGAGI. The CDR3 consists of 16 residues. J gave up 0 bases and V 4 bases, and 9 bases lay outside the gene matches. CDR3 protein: CASSSPGRGSSYEQYF. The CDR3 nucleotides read TGTGCCAGCAGTTCCCCCGGCAGGGGGAGCTCCTACGAGCAGTACTTC.

Here the CDR3 DNA reads TGTGGTTACCACGATTTTTATGGCTACACCTTC. It translates to CGYHDFYGYTF. V gene TRBV28 combines with J gene TRBJ1-2; D unclear. Per germline, CDR1 MDHEN and CDR2 SYDVKM. The CDR3 totals 11 residues.

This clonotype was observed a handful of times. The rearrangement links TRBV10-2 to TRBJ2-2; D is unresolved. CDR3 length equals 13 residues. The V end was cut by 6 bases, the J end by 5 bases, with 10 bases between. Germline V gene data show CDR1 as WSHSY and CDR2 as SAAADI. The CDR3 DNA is TGCGCCAGCAGCACCCTTGTAACCGGGGAGCTGTTTTTT. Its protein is CASSTLVTGELFF.

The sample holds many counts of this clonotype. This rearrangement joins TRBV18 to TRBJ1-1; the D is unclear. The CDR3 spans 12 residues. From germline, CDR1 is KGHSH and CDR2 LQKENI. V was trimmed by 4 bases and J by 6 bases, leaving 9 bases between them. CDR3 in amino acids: CASSLVSAEAFF. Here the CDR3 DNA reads TGTGCCAGCTCACTGGTTAGCGCTGAAGCTTTCTTT.

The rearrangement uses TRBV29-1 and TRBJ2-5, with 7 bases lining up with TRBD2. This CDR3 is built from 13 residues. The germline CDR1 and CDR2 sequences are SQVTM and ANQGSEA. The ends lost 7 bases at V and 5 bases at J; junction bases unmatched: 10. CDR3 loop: CSARDYQKETQYF. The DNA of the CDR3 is TGCAGCGCAAGGGACTACCAAAAGGAGACCCAGTACTTC.

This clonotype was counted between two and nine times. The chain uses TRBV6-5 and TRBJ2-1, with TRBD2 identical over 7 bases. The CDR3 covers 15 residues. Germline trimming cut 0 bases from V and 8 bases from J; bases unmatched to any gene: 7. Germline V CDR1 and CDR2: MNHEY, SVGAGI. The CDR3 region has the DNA TGTGCCAGCAGTTACTCGGGAGGGCCTAATGATGAGCAGTTCTTC. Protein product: CASSYSGGPNDEQFF.

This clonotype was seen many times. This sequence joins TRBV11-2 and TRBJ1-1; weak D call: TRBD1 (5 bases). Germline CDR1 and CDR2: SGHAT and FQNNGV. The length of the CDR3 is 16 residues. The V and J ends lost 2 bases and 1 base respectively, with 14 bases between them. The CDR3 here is CASSLRPPQENTEAFF. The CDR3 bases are TGTGCCAGCAGCTTAAGGCCCCCACAGGAGAACACTGAAGCTTTCTTT.

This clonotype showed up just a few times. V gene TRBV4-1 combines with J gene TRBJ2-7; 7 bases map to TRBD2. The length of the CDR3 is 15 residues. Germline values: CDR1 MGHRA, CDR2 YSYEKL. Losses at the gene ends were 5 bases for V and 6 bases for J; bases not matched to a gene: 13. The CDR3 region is CASSVRAGGTGEQYF. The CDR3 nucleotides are TGCGCCAGCAGCGTTAGGGCCGGGGGGACGGGCGAGCAGTACTTC.